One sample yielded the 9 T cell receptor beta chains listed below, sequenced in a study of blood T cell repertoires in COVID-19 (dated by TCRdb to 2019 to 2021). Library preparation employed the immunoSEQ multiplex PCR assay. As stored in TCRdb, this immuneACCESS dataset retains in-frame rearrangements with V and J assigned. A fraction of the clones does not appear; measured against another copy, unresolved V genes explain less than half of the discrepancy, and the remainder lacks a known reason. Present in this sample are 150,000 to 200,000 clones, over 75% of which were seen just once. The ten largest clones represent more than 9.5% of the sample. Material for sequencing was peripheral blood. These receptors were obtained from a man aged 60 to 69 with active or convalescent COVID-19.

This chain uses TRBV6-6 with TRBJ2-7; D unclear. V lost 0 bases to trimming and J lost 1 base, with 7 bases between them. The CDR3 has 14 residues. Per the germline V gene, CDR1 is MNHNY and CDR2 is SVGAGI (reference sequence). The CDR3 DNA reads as TGTGCCAGCAGTTACTCCACACAATCCTACGAGCAGTACTTC. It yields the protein CASSYSTQSYEQYF.

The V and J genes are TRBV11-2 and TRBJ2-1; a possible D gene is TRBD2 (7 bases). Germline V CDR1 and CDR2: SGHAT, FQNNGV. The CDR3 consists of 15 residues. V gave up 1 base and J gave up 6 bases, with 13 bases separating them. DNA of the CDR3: TGTGCCAGCAGCTTAGGCGTCGGGGGGCCCAATGAGCAGTTCTTC. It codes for CASSLGVGGPNEQFF. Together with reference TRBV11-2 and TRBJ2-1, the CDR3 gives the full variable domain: EAGVAQSPRYKIIEKRQSVAFWCNPISGHATLYWYQQILGQGPKLLIQFQNNGVVDDSQLPKDRFSAERLKGVDSTLKIQPAKLEDSAVYLCASSLGVGGPNEQFFGPGTRLTVL.

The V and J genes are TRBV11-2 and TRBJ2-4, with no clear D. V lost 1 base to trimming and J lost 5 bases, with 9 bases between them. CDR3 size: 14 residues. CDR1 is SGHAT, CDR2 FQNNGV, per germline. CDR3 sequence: CASSLANSQNIQYF. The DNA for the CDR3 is TGTGCCAGCAGCTTAGCAAACAGTCAAAACATTCAGTACTTC.

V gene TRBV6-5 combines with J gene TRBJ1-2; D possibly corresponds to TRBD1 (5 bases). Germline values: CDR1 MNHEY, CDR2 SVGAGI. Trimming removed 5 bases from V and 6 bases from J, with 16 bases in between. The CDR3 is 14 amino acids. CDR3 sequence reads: CASSRTGHVNGYTF. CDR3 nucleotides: TGTGCCAGCAGTCGTACAGGTCACGTCAATGGCTACACCTTC.

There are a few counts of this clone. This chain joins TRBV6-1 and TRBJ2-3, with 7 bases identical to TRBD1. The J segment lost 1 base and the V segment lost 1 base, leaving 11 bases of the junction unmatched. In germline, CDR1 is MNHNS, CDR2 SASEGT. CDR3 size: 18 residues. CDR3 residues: CASSEDPTTGVGTDTQYF. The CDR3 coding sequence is TGTGCCAGCAGTGAAGACCCTACAACAGGGGTGGGCACAGATACGCAGTATTTT.

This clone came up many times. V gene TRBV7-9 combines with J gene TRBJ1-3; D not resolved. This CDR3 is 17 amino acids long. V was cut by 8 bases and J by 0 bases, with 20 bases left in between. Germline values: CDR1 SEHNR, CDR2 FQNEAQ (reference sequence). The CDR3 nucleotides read TGTGCCAGCGAGGAATTGGTGAGAAGCGCCTCTGGAAACACCATATATTTT. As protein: CASEELVRSASGNTIYF.

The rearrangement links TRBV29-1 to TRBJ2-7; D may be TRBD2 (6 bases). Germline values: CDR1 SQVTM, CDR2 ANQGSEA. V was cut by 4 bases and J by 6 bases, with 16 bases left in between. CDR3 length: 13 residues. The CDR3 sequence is CSVVGRIGGEQYF. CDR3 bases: TGCAGCGTTGTGGGGAGAATCGGGGGCGAGCAGTACTTC.

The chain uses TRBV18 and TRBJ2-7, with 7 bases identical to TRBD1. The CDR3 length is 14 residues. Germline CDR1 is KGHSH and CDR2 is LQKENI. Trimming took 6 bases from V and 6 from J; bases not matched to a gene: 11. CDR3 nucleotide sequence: TGTGCCAGCTCCCCCGGGACAGTGGGATCCGAGCAGTACTTC. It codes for CASSPGTVGSEQYF.

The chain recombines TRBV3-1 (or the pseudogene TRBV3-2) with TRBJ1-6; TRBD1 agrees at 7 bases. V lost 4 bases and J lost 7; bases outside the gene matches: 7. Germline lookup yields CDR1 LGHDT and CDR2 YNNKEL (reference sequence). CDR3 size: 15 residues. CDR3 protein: CASSLRDSRNSPLHF. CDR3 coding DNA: TGTGCCAGCAGCCTACGGGACAGCAGAAATTCACCCCTCCACTTT.